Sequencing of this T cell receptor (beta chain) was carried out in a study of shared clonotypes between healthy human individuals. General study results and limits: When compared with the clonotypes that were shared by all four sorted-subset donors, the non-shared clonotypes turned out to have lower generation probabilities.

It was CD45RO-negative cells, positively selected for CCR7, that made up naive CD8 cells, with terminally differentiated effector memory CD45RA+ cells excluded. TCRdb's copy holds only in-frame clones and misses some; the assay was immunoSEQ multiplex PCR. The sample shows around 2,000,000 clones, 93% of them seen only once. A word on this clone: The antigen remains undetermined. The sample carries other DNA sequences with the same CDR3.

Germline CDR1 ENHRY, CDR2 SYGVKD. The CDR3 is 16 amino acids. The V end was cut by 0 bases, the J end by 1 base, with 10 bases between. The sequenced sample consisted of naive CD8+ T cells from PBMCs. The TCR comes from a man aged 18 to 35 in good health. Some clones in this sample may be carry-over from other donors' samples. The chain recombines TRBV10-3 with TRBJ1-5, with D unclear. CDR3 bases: TGTGCCATCAGTGAGTCAATGGGGAACAGCAATCAGCCCCAGCATTTT. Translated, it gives CAISESMGNSNQPQHF.